Listed here are 4 T cell receptor beta chains from one sample, sequenced in a study of CD8+ T cells in alopecia areata. Sample treatment: oral pan-JAK inhibitor, 5-10 mg twice daily. RNA extraction was followed by reverse transcription into cDNA, which acted as the sequencing template. Assay: immunoSEQ multiplex PCR; the TCRdb copy retains only in-frame clones and omits some. The data show 150,000 to 200,000 clones, with 60% seen just once and about 0.94% held by the top ten. The sequencing used CD4+ T cells sorted from blood, collected at week 24, from a patient treated with tofacitinib. Receptor source: a human donor with alopecia areata.

The CDR3 coding sequence is TGTGCCAGCAGCCGCGACTGGACTAATTCACCCCTCCACTTT. Translated: CASSRDWTNSPLHF. The rearrangement uses TRBV7-2 and TRBJ1-6, with D uncertain. This CDR3 contains 14 residues. V dropped 5 bases and J dropped 6 bases, with 11 bases sitting between them. CDR1 and CDR2 (germline): SGHTA, FQGNSA.

The chain combines TRBV30 with TRBJ2-2, with TRBD2 as a possible D gene (6 bases). The V end was cut by 4 bases, the J end by 4 bases, with 13 bases between. The germline CDR1 and CDR2 sequences are GTSNPN and SVGIG (reference sequence). The CDR3 sequence is 14 residues long. The CDR3 here is CAWITGVGTGELFF. CDR3 DNA sequence: TGTGCCTGGATAACGGGGGTAGGCACCGGGGAGCTGTTTTTT.

The V and J genes are TRBV28 and TRBJ2-5; TRBD2 aligns across 13 bases. The CDR3 is made up of 16 amino acids. The trim removed 6 bases at V and 5 bases at J, leaving 9 bases unmatched. CDR1 and CDR2 (germline): MDHEN, SYDVKM. The CDR3 region is CASSSTSGGVRETQYF. Here the CDR3 DNA reads TGTGCCAGCAGCTCTACTAGCGGGGGGGTTCGGGAGACCCAGTACTTC.

V gene TRBV19 combines with J gene TRBJ2-2; D unclear. This CDR3 region has 15 residues. Germline assignment: CDR1 LNHDA and CDR2 SQIVND (reference sequence). V was shortened by 6 bases and J by 2 bases, with 13 bases between the two germline ends. CDR3 protein: CASSRANLNTGELFF. CDR3 bases: TGTGCCAGTAGCCGAGCGAACCTCAACACCGGGGAGCTGTTTTTT.